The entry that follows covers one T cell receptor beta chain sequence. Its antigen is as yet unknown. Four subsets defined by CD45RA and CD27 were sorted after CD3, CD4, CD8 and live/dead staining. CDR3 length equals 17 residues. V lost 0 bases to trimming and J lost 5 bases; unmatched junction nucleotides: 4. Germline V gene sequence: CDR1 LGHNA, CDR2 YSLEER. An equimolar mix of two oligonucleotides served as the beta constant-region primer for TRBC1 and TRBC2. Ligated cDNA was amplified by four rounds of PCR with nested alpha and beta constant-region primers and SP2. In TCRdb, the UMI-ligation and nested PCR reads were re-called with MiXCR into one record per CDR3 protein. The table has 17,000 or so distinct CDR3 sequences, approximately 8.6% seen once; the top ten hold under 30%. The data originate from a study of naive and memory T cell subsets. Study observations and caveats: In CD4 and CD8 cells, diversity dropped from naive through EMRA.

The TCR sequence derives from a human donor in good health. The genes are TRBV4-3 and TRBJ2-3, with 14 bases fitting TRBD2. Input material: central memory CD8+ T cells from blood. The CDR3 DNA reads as TGCGCCAGCAGCCAAGATGCGACTAGCGGGAGGGGAGATACGCAGTATTTT. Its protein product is CASSQDATSGRGDTQYF.